This TCR beta chain was found in a study of CD8+ T cells in alopecia areata. Study-level information: Donor skin was harvested from approximately 6-12-month-old C3H/HeJ mice with spontaneous alopecia and grafted onto approximately 7-11-week-old female C3H/HeJ recipients. Study-level results: Scalp specimens additionally yield sequences from normal skin's resident alphabeta T cells. Elevated clonality characterized lesional scalp relative to normal scalp, particularly in alopecia totalis/universalis.

This clone came up many times. The antigen is unknown. Mouse gene names and germline throughout. The read ends 4 residues before the CDR3 terminus; that terminus is restored from the germline J gene. The CDR3 is 14 amino acids. Germline CDR1 is FNHDT and CDR2 is SITEND (reference sequence). V lost 5 bases, J lost 0 bases, and 11 bases lay in between. Once RNA had been extracted, it was reverse transcribed into cDNA to act as the sequencing template. Profiling relied on immunoSEQ multiplex PCR, and the TCRdb table lists in-frame clones only, not all of them. In total the sample includes some 120,000 clones, none of them seen once.

The sequencing sample was made of lesional skin. The sequence came from a C3H/HeJ mouse with alopecia areata. Strain haplotype (MHC): H2-k. The chain links TRBV19 to TRBJ1-2, with D hard to call. CDR3 DNA, as far as it was read: TGTGCCAGCAGCCCCCAGCCAGCAAACTCC. As protein: CASSPQPANS. In full, the CDR3 is CASSPQPANSDYTF.